Listed below are T cell receptor beta chains from one sample, sequenced in a study of control samples from healthy donors and cancer patients. Clones were sequenced by immunoSEQ multiplex PCR, and TCRdb holds only the in-frame ones, with some missing. This table has over 30,000 clones, more than 85% appearing once. What was sequenced was PBMCs. The receptors stem from a woman aged 40 to 55 with lung cancer. Each CDR3 is given with its conserved first and last residue. D genes are given only for firm matches. The size of a clone is reported for some rows only, either as once, few or many, or as a class for expanded clones.

j_call	v_call	d_call	clone_size	cdr3_aa	cdr3_nt
TRBJ2-1	TRBV11-3	-	-	CASSFQGEDNEQFF	TGTGCCAGCAGCTTTCAGGGAGAGGACAATGAGCAGTTCTTC
TRBJ1-5	TRBV7-2	TRBD1	-	CASSSSGTVYSNQPQHF	TGTGCCAGCAGCTCTTCCGGGACAGTTTATAGCAATCAGCCCCAGCATTTT
TRBJ1-5	TRBV28	-	-	CASSLISAFLTSNQPQHF	TGTGCCAGCAGTTTAATCTCGGCATTCTTGACTAGCAATCAGCCCCAGCATTTT
TRBJ1-3	TRBV30	-	-	CAWRDSGNTIYF	TGTGCCTGGAGGGACAGTGGAAACACCATATATTTT
TRBJ2-5	TRBV4-2	TRBD2	once	CASSQELAGGRGETQYF	TGTGCCAGCAGCCAAGAACTAGCGGGGGGCCGGGGGGAGACCCAGTACTTC
TRBJ2-3	TRBV5-1	TRBD1	-	CASSSPGTGGPGTDTQYF	TGCGCCAGCAGCTCCCCCGGGACAGGGGGACCGGGCACAGATACGCAGTATTTT
TRBJ2-2	TRBV7-2	TRBD2	-	CASSSPGGTVGELFF	TGTGCCAGCAGCTCCCCGGGGGGTACCGTTGGGGAGCTGTTTTTT
TRBJ1-3	TRBV28	-	-	CASSPPDTTGNTIYF	TGTGCCAGCAGCCCCCCCGATACCACGGGAAACACCATATATTTT
TRBJ1-2	TRBV21-1	-	-	CASSWGRGNYGYTF	-
TRBJ1-2	TRBV9	TRBD1	-	CASSLLGQQYGYTF	TGTGCCAGCAGCCTCCTGGGACAGCAGTATGGCTACACCTTC
TRBJ2-3	TRBV5-4	-	-	CASSFWGSDTQYF	TGTGCCAGCAGCTTCTGGGGGTCAGATACGCAGTATTTT
TRBJ1-1	TRBV2	-	-	CASSTGGPGNTEAFF	TGTGCCAGCAGTACTGGGGGGCCGGGGAACACTGAAGCTTTCTTT
TRBJ2-3	TRBV15	-	-	CATVVGGGDTQYF	TGTGCCACCGTAGTCGGAGGGGGCGATACGCAGTATTTT
TRBJ2-3	TRBV3-1/TRBV3-2	TRBD2	-	CASSQAGTSGGNRYTQYF	TGTGCCAGCAGCCAAGCGGGGACTAGCGGGGGGAACCGGTATACGCAGTATTTT
TRBJ1-4	TRBV18	TRBD1	-	CASSPTGTDLLELFF	TGTGCCAGCTCACCGACCGGGACAGACCTCCTCGAACTGTTTTTT
TRBJ2-6	TRBV9	-	-	CASSPKLSGANVLTF	TGTGCCAGCAGCCCTAAGCTCTCTGGGGCCAACGTCCTGACTTTC
TRBJ1-2	TRBV30	-	-	CAWSVSQGYYGYTF	TGTGCCTGGAGTGTATCGCAGGGCTACTATGGCTACACCTTC
TRBJ1-1	TRBV9	TRBD1	-	CASSGGQGVVNTEAFF	TGTGCCAGCAGCGGGGGACAGGGTGTCGTGAACACTGAAGCTTTCTTT
TRBJ2-5	TRBV7-8	-	-	CASSLGLRDRTQETQYF	TGTGCCAGCAGCTTAGGCCTCCGGGACCGTACCCAAGAGACCCAGTACTTC
TRBJ2-2	TRBV11-3	-	once	CASSSTRGAYTGELFF	TGTGCCAGCAGCTCGACCCGGGGGGCCTACACCGGGGAGCTGTTTTTT
TRBJ1-6	TRBV5-8	TRBD1	-	CASSFGQGGNSPLHF	TGTGCCAGCAGCTTTGGACAGGGCGGCAATTCACCCCTCCACTTT
TRBJ2-2	TRBV19	-	-	CASTQGGGAGELFF	TGTGCCAGTACCCAGGGGGGAGGAGCCGGGGAGCTGTTTTTT
TRBJ1-3	TRBV9	TRBD1	few	CASSEVGDRISGNTIYF	TGTGCCAGCAGCGAGGTGGGGGACAGGATTTCTGGAAACACCATATATTTT
TRBJ1-5	TRBV6-5	TRBD1	-	CASSSRGDQPQHF	TGTGCCAGCAGTTCCAGGGGGGATCAGCCCCAGCATTTT
TRBJ1-2	TRBV5-4	-	-	CASSLADEGYTF	TGTGCCAGCAGCTTGGCCGATGAGGGCTACACCTTC
TRBJ1-5	TRBV2	-	-	CASSESRVGKNQPQHF	TGTGCCAGCAGTGAGAGCCGGGTTGGGAAAAATCAGCCCCAGCATTTT
TRBJ2-2	TRBV9	TRBD2	-	CASSVPASGGAGELFF	TGTGCCAGCAGCGTTCCGGCTAGCGGGGGGGCCGGGGAGCTGTTTTTT
TRBJ2-7	TRBV5-6	-	-	CASSLGPRSYEQYF	TGTGCCAGCAGCTTGGGCCCTAGGTCATACGAGCAGTACTTC
TRBJ2-7	TRBV5-6	-	-	CASSLARAYEQYF	TGTGCCAGCAGCTTGGCCAGAGCCTACGAGCAGTACTTC
TRBJ1-6	TRBV6-6	TRBD1	once	CASRYQGVESPLHF	TGTGCCAGCAGGTACCAGGGGGTAGAGTCACCCCTCCACTTT
TRBJ1-6	TRBV4-3	-	-	CASSQDGDGSSPLHF	TGCGCCAGCAGCCAAGATGGGGACGGAAGTTCACCCCTCCACTTT
TRBJ1-2	TRBV9	-	-	CASSVEVNPNYGYTF	TGTGCCAGCAGCGTAGAGGTAAATCCTAACTATGGCTACACCTTC
TRBJ2-1	TRBV28	TRBD2	-	CASRGSGESSYNEQFF	TGTGCCAGCAGAGGTAGCGGGGAAAGCTCCTACAATGAGCAGTTCTTC
TRBJ1-6	TRBV27	TRBD1	-	CASTGGLNSPLHF	TGTGCCAGCACAGGGGGACTTAATTCACCCCTCCACTTT
TRBJ1-1	TRBV7-2	-	-	CASRRPGAENTEAFF	TGTGCCAGCAGACGACCCGGGGCAGAGAACACTGAAGCTTTCTTT
TRBJ2-2	TRBV6-4	TRBD1	-	CASSRDSGTGELFF	TGTGCCAGCAGCCGGGACAGTGGAACCGGGGAGCTGTTTTTT
TRBJ1-2	TRBV6-1	-	-	CASSEASVNDYTF	TGTGCCAGCAGTGAAGCCAGCGTGAATGACTACACCTTC
TRBJ1-1	TRBV11-3	-	-	CASSLTSTEAFF	TGTGCCAGCAGCTTGACGAGCACTGAAGCTTTCTTT
TRBJ2-4	TRBV27	-	-	CASSSRRGWNIQYF	TGTGCCAGCAGTTCCCGGCGGGGATGGAACATTCAGTACTTC
TRBJ1-5	TRBV5-1	-	once	CASSFTGLSNQPQHF	TGCGCCAGCAGCTTCACGGGGTTATCAAATCAGCCCCAGCATTTT
TRBJ1-6	TRBV7-2	TRBD1	-	CASSLVRGDSPLHF	TGTGCCAGCAGCTTAGTCAGGGGGGATTCACCCCTCCACTTT
TRBJ1-2	TRBV3-1/TRBV3-2	-	-	CASSHNGFTGGDRYGYTF	TGTGCCAGCAGCCACAACGGCTTTACGGGTGGGGATCGCTATGGCTACACCTTC
TRBJ1-6	TRBV19	-	-	CASSIVPVDSPLHF	TGTGCCAGTAGTATAGTCCCCGTAGATTCACCCCTCCACTTT
TRBJ2-3	TRBV7-9	TRBD2	-	CASSFSGGRTDTQYF	TGTGCCAGCAGCTTTAGCGGGGGTCGCACAGATACGCAGTATTTT
TRBJ2-1	TRBV10-1	-	-	CASSERVVGEQFF	TGCGCCAGCAGTGAACGGGTTGTCGGGGAGCAGTTCTTC
TRBJ1-1	TRBV11-2	TRBD1	once	CASRGRDRQNTEAFF	TGTGCCAGCAGAGGACGGGACAGGCAGAACACTGAAGCTTTCTTT
TRBJ1-2	TRBV2	-	-	CASRLYFPDYGYTF	TGTGCCAGCAGATTATATTTTCCCGACTATGGCTACACCTTC
TRBJ2-1	TRBV3-1/TRBV3-2	TRBD1	-	CASSPPGTGFSGEQFF	TGTGCCAGCAGCCCACCCGGGACAGGGTTTTCAGGTGAGCAGTTCTTC
TRBJ2-5	TRBV4-3	TRBD1	-	CASSRAYNRGQTQYF	TGCGCCAGCAGCCGGGCCTACAACAGGGGCCAGACCCAGTACTTC
TRBJ2-2	TRBV6-1	-	-	CASSEEMPVASTGELFF	TGTGCCAGCAGTGAAGAGATGCCCGTAGCATCCACCGGGGAGCTGTTTTTT
TRBJ2-2	TRBV29-1	-	-	CSAHKANTGELFF	TGCAGCGCACATAAAGCGAACACCGGGGAGCTGTTTTTT
TRBJ2-3	TRBV4-2	-	-	CASSQVSDLSTDTQYF	TGTGCCAGCAGCCAGGTGTCCGACTTAAGCACAGATACGCAGTATTTT
TRBJ2-3	TRBV5-6	-	-	CASSLEAGVTDTQYF	TGTGCCAGCAGCTTAGAAGCCGGGGTCACAGATACGCAGTATTTT
TRBJ1-1	TRBV5-4	-	-	CASSQVDSTEAFF	TGTGCCAGCAGCCAAGTTGACAGCACTGAAGCTTTCTTT